This T cell receptor (beta chain) was observed in a study of Ad26.COV2.S vaccination and SARS-CoV-2 variants. Study-level points and caveats: Non-spike TCR breadth was similar in vaccine and placebo recipients. While placebo recipients had lower spike-specific TCR breadth, vaccine recipients had more.

Worth noting for this clone: The antigen is unknown.

Indicated treatment: around 19 received Ad26.COV2.S at low or high dose, single or two shots; about 5 received placebo; per-sample allocation not given. Collection of samples fell on day 63 after the first vaccine or placebo injection. Sequencing was performed with immunoSEQ multiplex PCR; in TCRdb, only in-frame clones are kept and a portion is missing. The profile shows around 300,000 clones, around 89% of them singletons. With V trimmed by 0 bases and J by 7 bases, 4 bases remained unmatched. The CDR3 is 15 residues long. CDR1 and CDR2 from the germline V gene are LGHNA and YSLEER. Material: peripheral blood, obtained in a trial of Ad26.COV2.S vaccine versus placebo. This rearrangement joins TRBV4-3 to TRBJ2-1, with 9 bases aligning to TRBD2. This TCR came from a person aged 18-60 years who received the Ad26.COV2.S COVID-19 vaccine or a placebo. The CDR3 DNA is TGCGCCAGCAGCCAAGAACGAAGCGGGAGGAATGAGCAGTTCTTC. Translating gives CASSQERSGRNEQFF.